The clone carrying this T cell receptor beta chain was observed at least ten times. Its antigen is still unknown. The data are from a study of CD8 T cells in ankylosing spondylitis. Overall study results and limits: Some of the motif variants had earlier been found in reactive arthritis patients' fluid and blood.

Via MiXCR, TCRdb re-called the 5' RACE reads, giving one row per CDR3 protein. The sample shows 210,000 or so distinct CDR3 sequences, 25% to 30% of them seen only once. CDR1 MDHEN and CDR2 SYDVKM come from the germline V gene. The CDR3 sequence is 14 residues long. The V and J ends lost 2 bases and 3 bases respectively, with 8 bases between them. The chain combines TRBV28 with TRBJ2-1; weak D call: TRBD2 (5 bases). The TCR was taken from a male donor with ankylosing spondylitis or in good health (not recorded which). The sample was blood, either unsorted or a sorted T cell fraction (not recorded which). This CDR3 is CASSLIRDYNEQFF. CDR3 nucleotide sequence: TGTGCCAGCAGTTTAATCCGGGACTACAATGAGCAGTTCTTC.